Here is one T cell receptor beta chain with its context. Its antigen target is currently unknown. No base qualities exist here, and no much larger clone lies one base off it. The roughly 39 donors, aged about 6 to 100 years, were systemically healthy Caucasian individuals from Russia. Ten milliliters of peripheral blood were drawn from each donor into EDTA-treated Vacutainer tubes. Ficoll-Paque density-gradient centrifugation was used to isolate PBMCs, with at least 6.5 million obtained per sample. Trizol reagent was used to extract total RNA from PBMCs, with at least 5 micrograms per sample. The percentages of naive CD45RAhigh/CD27high T cells were determined by flow cytometry on a PBMC aliquot from every donor. From its cysteine to its phenylalanine, the CDR3 spans 17 amino acids. Only the CDR3 DNA stays, 51 bases, in frame from base 1. For CDR1 and CDR2, the germline V gene lists SGHDT and YYEEEE. V loses 1 base at its end and J loses 0 bases; junction bases beyond the gene matches: 7.

This sample was taken from a study of blood T cells in healthy people across ages (dated by TCRdb to the mid-2010s). In terms of the full investigation: In model experiments, roughly one uniquely barcoded TCR beta cDNA molecule per two T cells was captured by template switching. The study measured age-related changes in TCR beta repertoire diversity using deep sequencing normalized with unique cDNA molecular identifiers. Four age groups were formed from the donors: young (average roughly 15 years), middle-aged (around 37), aged (roughly 59) and long-lived (82). To avoid experimental bias, donors of different ages were distributed randomly across sequencing lanes. The study analyzed two additional independent replicas of 1 million unique cDNA reads from the same blood draw for two donors, one aged 18 to 30 and one aged 80 or older. Findings and caveats that apply to the study as a whole: Compared with the aged group, the long-lived group had more naive CD4+ T cells, fewer expanded clones and increased TCR diversity, suggesting age selection. The CMV infection status of donors was not known, potentially confounding age-related changes in expanded clonotypes. Since profiling was done on bulk unsorted PBMCs, naive and antigen-experienced compartments could not be conclusively compared. Estimates of total diversity from one million sequenced T cells were regarded as lower bounds and underestimates. As age increased, observed TCR beta diversity per million T cells dropped in a roughly linear way, and a significant reduction was already evident by age about 40. A strong correlation was found between observed TCR beta diversity and the percentage of naive T cells measured by flow cytometry.

The library was prepared using 5' RACE. TCRdb records Illumina HiSeq 2500 as the sequencer. A second roughly 6 to 11 cycle PCR used a sample-barcoded 5' primer and a J-beta primer mix. A template-switch 5' adaptor carrying 12 random nucleotides introduced a unique molecular identifier onto each TCR beta cDNA molecule. At least 2.5 million CDR3-containing paired-end reads were obtained from each sample. All of the RNA was converted into first-strand cDNA using the Mint cDNA synthesis kit, with a TRBC-specific oligonucleotide serving as the primer. All cDNA was treated with uracil-DNA glycosylase and then went through a first 18-cycle PCR with the universal primers M1SS and BC2_uni_R. The source study handled its data this way. Normalization of each sample was performed by random selection of 1 million high-quality reads, each carrying a distinct molecular identifier. Reads with shared molecular identifiers were discarded instead of being binned into consensus sequences. MiTCR, set to a Q25 quality threshold and the strictest error-elimination algorithm, was used for CDR3 identification, clonotype clustering and error correction. A nonparametric unseen species model with Euler transformation was used to estimate a lower bound on total TCR beta diversity. TCRdb applied fastp at Q25 and MiXCR to the public reads, then kept only in-frame beta chains. Entries that share a CDR3 protein sequence are merged under the most common genes and DNA. These V and J calls rely on TCRdb rather than the paper's analysis. The sample table holds 550,000 to 650,000 distinct CDR3 sequences, of which roughly 31% were seen once. The leading ten clones occupy about a sixth of the sample.

The rearrangement combines TRBV5-6 with TRBJ1-5; the junction holds 7 bases that match TRBD1. Sequencing was done on a sample of blood. This receptor was identified in an elderly woman in good health. The CDR3 sequence is CASSLRGPGVSNQPQHF. The sequenced DNA: TGTGCCAGCAGCTTGAGGGGGCCAGGGGTTAGCAATCAGCCCCAGCATTTT.